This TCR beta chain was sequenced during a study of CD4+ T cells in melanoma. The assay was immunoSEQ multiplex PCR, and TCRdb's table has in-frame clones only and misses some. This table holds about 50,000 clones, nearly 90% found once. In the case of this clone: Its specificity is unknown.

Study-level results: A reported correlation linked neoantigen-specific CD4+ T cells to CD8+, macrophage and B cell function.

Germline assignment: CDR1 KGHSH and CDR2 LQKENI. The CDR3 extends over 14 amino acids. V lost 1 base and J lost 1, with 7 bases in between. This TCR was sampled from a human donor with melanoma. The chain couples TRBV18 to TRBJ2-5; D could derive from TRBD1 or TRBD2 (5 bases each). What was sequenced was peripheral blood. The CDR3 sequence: CASSPRDLQETQYF. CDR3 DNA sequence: TGTGCCAGCTCACCACGGGACCTCCAAGAGACCCAGTACTTC.